This TCR beta chain is from a study of T cell responses to AZD1222 COVID-19 vaccine (dated by TCRdb to about 2021). Study-wide context: AZD1222 recipients with second doses at about 4 weeks or about 12 weeks were pooled, because spike-specific TCR depth and breadth did not differ between schedules. A total of 233 trial participants underwent TCR sequencing, of whom around 200 received two doses of AZD1222 and approximately 25 received two doses of the MenACWY control vaccine. Trial participants were enrolled by age into 18-55, 56-69 and 70-plus year subgroups, with 148, 28 and 57 TCR-sequenced participants respectively. Summary of the overall study and its limitations: The vaccine-associated CD4 TCRs covered the entire spike protein, and the dominant responses fell in regions 160-218 and 743-854. Participants were mostly white British and included more females than males, and it was suggested by the authors that clonal diversity may have been underestimated. After two AZD1222 doses, both the breadth and the depth of spike-specific TCRs were significantly higher than at day 0 and than in MenACWY recipients. Because no day 14 peak-response samples were available, the repertoires could be characterized only after the peak T cell response. Conclusions about previously exposed vaccinees are limited, since just five or six AZD1222 recipients were seropositive for SARS-CoV-2 at baseline. Epitopes outside the regions mutated in the B.1.351 and B.1.1.7 variants were reportedly recognized by nearly half of the unique spike-specific TCRs. The 56-69-year group was small, and its depth increase did not reach significance, likely because of low power.

Taken from cysteine to phenylalanine, the CDR3 has 14 residues. The sequence is cut down to CDR3 DNA, 42 bases in frame from base 1. The CDR3 regions of human TCRbeta chains were analyzed by immunosequencing. The paper's processing steps were these. TCRs in the repertoires were matched against a reference library of SARS-CoV-2-specific TCRs that had been generated with the MIRA antigen-specificity platform. Breadth meant the fraction of unique TCRs that were SARS-CoV-2-associated, whereas depth meant the fraction of total T cells that were SARS-CoV-2-associated. Each spike-specific TCR was assigned to its reactive spike region and to a CD4 or CD8 class using the MIRA data. Log10-transformed breadth and depth values were compared by one-way ANOVA with Sidak's multiple comparisons tests. The clones in this table, taken by TCRdb from immuneACCESS, are in-frame only. Not every clone is retained; where verified, under half of the shortfall comes from an unresolved V gene, and the cause of the rest is unknown. V and J calls and clone size follow that table, whereas D and trimming were derived from the DNA. The sample table contains about 70,000 clones; only one count was recorded for roughly 89% of them. The ten largest clones represent about a tenth of the sample.

For this clone: Its binding antigen is unknown. No per-base quality is available; no much larger clone lies one base away.

In the paper's terms, the time point label means: baseline before first vaccination. Samples from vaccinated people were obtained from the UK trials COV001 and COV002, which included a single-blind randomized controlled phase 2/3 trial of AZD1222 (ChAdOx1 nCoV-19) in healthy adults. For TCRbeta chain sequencing, PBMC samples were collected from trial participants at day 0 and at day 28 after the second dose. Sequencing used peripheral blood, obtained on day 0 of AZD1222 vaccination. The receptor was derived from an adult in good health. In this chain, TRBV21-1 is recombined with TRBJ2-1; the D call of TRBD2 is as the table states it, not checked on the DNA. TRBV21-1 counts as a pseudogene. This receptor has the CDR3 CPPRGACSYNEQFF. The base sequence is TGTCCGCCCCGGGGGGCTTGCTCCTACAATGAGCAGTTCTTC.